One and the same sample provided the 17 T cell receptor beta chains below, sequenced in a study of CD8+ T cells in alopecia areata. Sequencing relied on a cDNA template that was reverse transcribed from extracted RNA. The data were produced by immunoSEQ multiplex PCR, yet TCRdb's version contains in-frame clones alone and is incomplete. Of 100,000 to 150,000 clones listed, 45% to 65% are singletons. The input for sequencing was CD4+ T cells sorted from blood, taken at week 0. The receptor source for this set is a human donor with alopecia areata.

The V call is TRBV7-9, the J call TRBJ2-1; 10 bases align to TRBD2. This CDR3 spans 17 amino acids. With V trimmed by 4 bases and J by 7 bases, 13 bases remained unmatched. Germline loops: CDR1 SEHNR, CDR2 FQNEAQ (reference sequence). The CDR3 protein is CASSSGNLAGAINEQFF. CDR3 in DNA: TGTGCCAGCAGCTCCGGAAATCTAGCGGGAGCGATTAATGAGCAGTTCTTC.

This clone was detected only a few times. This chain links TRBV29-1 with TRBJ1-2; a possible D gene is TRBD1 (5 bases). The CDR3 has 12 amino acids. The germline V gene has CDR1 SQVTM and CDR2 ANQGSEA. Trimming stripped 7 bases from V and 2 bases from J, with 11 bases between. The CDR3: CSGRQTNYGYTF. Here the CDR3 DNA reads TGCAGCGGCCGACAGACCAACTATGGCTACACCTTC.

The J gene is TRBJ1-3, the V gene TRBV5-1; D remains ambiguous. The CDR3 sequence is 14 residues long. Germline CDR1 SGHRS, CDR2 YFSETQ. V lost 0 bases to trimming and J lost 4 bases, with 8 bases between them. The CDR3 region is CASSLGVGGNTIYF. CDR3 bases: TGCGCCAGCAGCTTGGGGGTAGGCGGAAACACCATATATTTT.

This rearrangement joins TRBV2 to TRBJ2-5; weak D call: TRBD2 (6 bases). The CDR3 extends over 14 amino acids. V was clipped by 5 bases and J by 2 bases, with 12 bases between them. CDR1 SNHLY and CDR2 FYNNEI come from the germline V gene. The CDR3 sequence: CASSPGTHQETQYF. In DNA, the CDR3 is TGTGCCAGCAGTCCGGGGACTCATCAAGAGACCCAGTACTTC.

This chain links TRBV30 with TRBJ2-7; 10 nucleotides align to TRBD1. The CDR3 loop spans 14 amino acids. Per the germline V gene, CDR1 is GTSNPN and CDR2 is SVGIG (reference sequence). Losses at the gene ends were 3 bases for V and 2 bases for J; bases not matched to a gene: 4. CDR3 nucleotides: TGTGCCTGGAGGGGACAGGGGCTTACCTACGAGCAGTACTTC. Translating gives CAWRGQGLTYEQYF. Using reference TRBV30 and TRBJ2-7 for the parts outside the CDR3, the full variable domain is SQTIHQWPATLVQPVGSPLSLECTVEGTSNPNLYWYRQAAGRGLQLLFYSVGIGQISSEVPQNLSASRPQDRQFILSSKKLLLSDSGFYLCAWRGQGLTYEQYFGPGTRLTVT.

This chain joins TRBV10-3 and TRBJ2-1; TRBD2 is a possible D gene (7 bases). Deletions cut 6 bases from V and 6 bases from J, with 21 bases between. CDR1 and CDR2 from the germline V gene are ENHRY and SYGVKD. The CDR3 is 16 amino acids. Written as DNA, the CDR3 is TGTGCCATCAGAGGGGGGGGGACAACAGGGCCCAATGAGCAGTTCTTC. This gives the protein CAIRGGGTTGPNEQFF.

This clone has only a few counts. This CDR3 is CASSPRTTDTQYF. CDR3 nucleotide sequence: TGTGCCAGCAGCCCGAGGACCACAGATACGCAGTATTTT. The chain is built from TRBV7-2 and TRBJ2-3; D not resolved. V shed 5 bases and J shed 2 bases, with 8 bases lying between them. The CDR3 totals 13 residues. CDR1 is SGHTA and CDR2 is FQGNSA in the germline V gene.

Comments on this clone: The sample has other DNA sequences that encode this CDR3 too. The chain recombines TRBV5-1 with TRBJ2-6; 10 positions agree with TRBD1. Losses at the gene ends were 2 bases for V and 0 bases for J; bases not matched to a gene: 5. The germline V gene encodes CDR1 SGHRS and CDR2 YFSETQ. The CDR3 consists of 18 residues. CDR3 sequence reads: CASSFSGTGASGANVLTF. As DNA, the CDR3 is TGCGCCAGCAGCTTTTCCGGGACAGGGGCCTCTGGGGCCAACGTCCTGACTTTC.

The chain carries TRBV19 and TRBJ1-2; D is possibly TRBD1 (5 bases). Germline CDR1 is LNHDA and CDR2 is SQIVND (reference sequence). Trimming took 3 bases from V and 6 from J, leaving 17 bases between them. The CDR3 has 15 amino acids. As DNA, the CDR3 is TGTGCCAGTAGTATTGATCGGGGCAGGTCCAATGGCTACACCTTC. Residues: CASSIDRGRSNGYTF. Using reference TRBV19 and TRBJ1-2 for the parts outside the CDR3, the full variable domain is DGGITQSPKYLFRKEGQNVTLSCEQNLNHDAMYWYRQDPGQGLRLIYYSQIVNDFQKGDIAEGYSVSREKKESFPLTVTSAQKNPTAFYLCASSIDRGRSNGYTFGSGTRLTVV.

The chain employs TRBV5-1 and TRBJ2-7; tentative D call: TRBD1 (6 bases). The CDR3 runs 15 residues. V was trimmed by 2 bases and J by 1 base, leaving 13 bases between them. Germline V CDR1 and CDR2: SGHRS, YFSETQ. This chain's CDR3 is CASSFQGSISYEQYF. In DNA form, the CDR3 reads TGCGCCAGCAGCTTCCAGGGGAGTATTTCCTACGAGCAGTACTTC.

This clone has a handful of counts. The chain is built from TRBV4-1 and TRBJ2-7; D possibly corresponds to TRBD1 (5 bases). Germline CDR1 MGHRA, CDR2 YSYEKL. Trimming took off 0 bases at V and 6 bases at J, with 12 bases between the two ends. The CDR3 has 14 residues. The CDR3, as DNA: TGCGCCAGCAGCCAAGAGGGCCTAGGGGCCGAGCAGTACTTC. Amino acid sequence: CASSQEGLGAEQYF.

The chain couples TRBV19 to TRBJ1-5; 9 nucleotides agree with TRBD1. Germline trimming cut 6 bases from V and 2 bases from J; bases unmatched to any gene: 11. This CDR3 has 17 residues. The germline gives CDR1 LNHDA, CDR2 SQIVND (reference sequence). The CDR3 is CASREIVQGAGNQPQHF. The DNA of the CDR3 is TGTGCCAGTAGAGAAATAGTACAGGGGGCCGGCAATCAGCCCCAGCATTTT. Supplemented by reference TRBV19 and TRBJ1-5, the full variable domain reads DGGITQSPKYLFRKEGQNVTLSCEQNLNHDAMYWYRQDPGQGLRLIYYSQIVNDFQKGDIAEGYSVSREKKESFPLTVTSAQKNPTAFYLCASREIVQGAGNQPQHFGDGTRLSIL.

The rearrangement links TRBV27 to TRBJ2-6; D may be TRBD1 (5 bases). CDR1 and CDR2 (germline): MNHEY, SMNVEV (reference sequence). The V end was cut by 7 bases, the J end by 1 base, with 20 bases between. CDR3 length equals 18 residues. CDR3 nucleotide sequence: TGTGCCAGCATCCGCCAGGGAAGTACCCTATCTGGGGCCAACGTCCTGACTTTC. Its translation is CASIRQGSTLSGANVLTF.

The V gene is TRBV23-1, the J gene TRBJ1-2; a possible D gene is TRBD1 (5 bases). TRBV23-1 is an ORF, with its function uncertain. Trimming removed 3 bases at V and 4 bases at J, with 6 bases between. The CDR3 extends over 12 amino acids. The CDR3, as DNA: TGCGCCAGCAGTCAGACAGCCTATGGCTACACCTTC. Amino acids: CASSQTAYGYTF.

The chain couples TRBV28 to TRBJ2-5, with D maybe TRBD1 (5 bases). The CDR3 sequence is 15 residues long. Deletions cut 5 bases from V and 4 bases from J, with 17 bases between. The germline V gene has CDR1 MDHEN and CDR2 SYDVKM. In DNA, the CDR3 is TGTGCCAGCAGTCCAACCCACCAGGGTCGAGAGACCCAGTACTTC. It encodes CASSPTHQGRETQYF.

The chain joins TRBV19 to TRBJ2-3; 10 nucleotides line up with TRBD2. The V and J ends lost 6 bases and 8 bases, in that order; junction bases with no gene match: 14. The length of the CDR3 is 16 residues. Germline lookup yields CDR1 LNHDA and CDR2 SQIVND (reference sequence). The CDR3, as DNA: TGTGCCAGTAGAGGCAGCGGGAGGGGGCCAGCAGGTACGCAGTATTTT. Amino acids: CASRGSGRGPAGTQYF.

In this sample, this clone turned up a few times. The chain is built from TRBV5-6 and TRBJ2-3, with unresolved D. The CDR3 is made up of 14 amino acids. V lost 1 base, J lost 4 bases, and 10 bases lay in between. Germline CDR1 reads SGHDT; CDR2 reads YYEEEE. The CDR3 coding sequence is TGTGCCAGCAGCTTGTCAGGTCCGGCAGATACGCAGTATTTT. Translated, it gives CASSLSGPADTQYF. Drawing the rest from reference TRBV5-6 and TRBJ2-3, the complete variable domain is DAGVTQSPTHLIKTRGQQVTLRCSPKSGHDTVSWYQQALGQGPQFIFQYYEEEERQRGNFPDRFSGHQFPNYSSELNVNALLLGDSALYLCASSLSGPADTQYFGPGTRLTVL.